A selection of T cell receptor beta chains follows, all from one sample in a study of T cell responses to AZD1222 COVID-19 vaccine. Method: immunoSEQ multiplex PCR; TCRdb's copy keeps in-frame clones and lacks some. The sample lists 90,000 to 150,000 clones; around nine tenths were seen once. The sample consisted of peripheral blood, taken on day 0 of AZD1222 vaccination. The origin of the receptors is an adult in good health. Each CDR3 is given with its conserved first and last residue. A D gene is named only where the DNA matches it firmly. Clone size is stated in some rows and not others, as once, few, many or a class when expanded.

d_gene	j_gene	v_gene	abundance	CDR3aa	CDR3nt
TRBD2	TRBJ2-3	TRBV14	.	CASRAGVTQYF	TGTGCCAGCAGGGCGGGAGTAACGCAGTATTTT
.	TRBJ2-3	TRBV10-3	.	CAISESRGQGQYF	TGTGCCATCAGTGAGTCTCGAGGCCAGGGGCAGTATTTT
TRBD1	TRBJ1-1	TRBV6-2/TRBV6-3	.	CASSYPGGRITNTEAFF	TGTGCCAGCAGTTACCCAGGGGGCCGGATAACAAACACTGAAGCTTTCTTT
.	TRBJ2-4	TRBV6-2/TRBV6-3	once	CASSAPGHLAKNIQYF	TGTGCCAGCAGTGCCCCGGGACACTTAGCCAAAAACATTCAGTACTTC
TRBD1	TRBJ2-2	TRBV15	.	CATSRDVTGGGGELFF	TGTGCCACCAGCAGAGATGTAACAGGGGGTGGCGGGGAGCTGTTTTTT
.	TRBJ2-6	TRBV18	once	CASSRGSGANVLTF	TGTGCCAGCTCCCGGGGCTCTGGGGCCAACGTCCTGACTTTC
.	TRBJ2-3	TRBV7-2	.	CASSPPHTDTQYF	TGTGCCAGCAGTCCTCCACACACAGATACGCAGTATTTT
.	TRBJ1-1	TRBV19	once	CASHPPPPARNTEAFF	TGTGCCAGTCATCCCCCCCCACCAGCAAGGAACACTGAAGCTTTCTTT
.	TRBJ1-5	TRBV2	.	CASSQGGNQPQHF	TGTGCCAGCAGTCAGGGCGGCAATCAGCCCCAGCATTTT
.	TRBJ2-3	TRBV5-8	.	CASSLGSISTDTQYF	TGTGCCAGCAGCTTAGGGTCTATAAGCACAGATACGCAGTATTTT
TRBD1	TRBJ1-1	TRBV4-2	.	CASSQAQGAENTEAFF	TGTGCCAGCAGCCAAGCACAGGGGGCCGAGAACACTGAAGCTTTCTTT
TRBD1	TRBJ1-1	TRBV2	.	CASSSRLTGDGTEAFF	TGTGCCAGCAGTTCCCGCTTAACAGGGGACGGCACTGAAGCTTTCTTT
TRBD2	TRBJ2-2	TRBV11-2	.	CASSLASSGRFDTGELFF	TGTGCCAGCAGCTTAGCCTCTAGCGGGAGGTTCGACACCGGGGAGCTGTTTTTT
TRBD1	TRBJ1-5	TRBV19	.	CASSSRQGHNQPQHF	TGTGCCAGTAGTTCTAGACAGGGACACAATCAGCCCCAGCATTTT
TRBD1	TRBJ1-3	TRBV28	few	CASSLTGISSGNTIYF	TGTGCCAGCAGTTTGACAGGGATCAGCTCTGGAAACACCATATATTTT
TRBD2	TRBJ2-7	TRBV15	once	CATSRDQGTRSYEQYF	TGTGCCACCAGCAGAGATCAGGGGACTAGATCCTACGAGCAGTACTTC
.	TRBJ1-4	TRBV5-8	once	CASSSFADRFAANEKLFF	TGTGCCAGCAGCTCCTTTGCTGACAGGTTCGCAGCTAATGAAAAACTGTTTTTT
.	TRBJ2-7	TRBV6-5	.	CASSLLPGTVGEQYF	TGTGCCAGCAGTTTGTTACCCGGGACGGTGGGCGAGCAGTACTTC
.	TRBJ2-2	TRBV5-6	once	CASSLHTGELFF	TGTGCCAGCAGCTTGCATACCGGGGAGCTGTTTTTT
.	TRBJ2-5	TRBV12-3/TRBV12-4	.	CASSLRVETQYF	TGTGCCAGCAGTTTACGGGTGGAGACCCAGTACTTC
TRBD1	TRBJ1-1	TRBV19	.	CATQPGQYTEAFF	TGTGCCACCCAACCGGGACAGTACACTGAAGCTTTCTTT
.	TRBJ2-5	TRBV6-5	.	CASSIGGPQETQYF	TGTGCCAGCAGCATAGGGGGTCCCCAAGAGACCCAGTACTTC
TRBD2	TRBJ2-1	TRBV4-3	.	CASSQASGLNNEQFF	TGCGCCAGCAGCCAGGCTAGCGGGCTAAACAATGAGCAGTTCTTC
.	TRBJ2-7	TRBV29-1	.	CSVGQGGYEQYF	TGCAGCGTTGGGCAGGGAGGCTACGAGCAGTACTTC
.	TRBJ1-5	TRBV2	.	CASSPWRGVGNQPQHF	TGTGCCAGCAGCCCCTGGAGGGGTGTCGGCAATCAGCCCCAGCATTTT
.	TRBJ2-7	TRBV7-8	.	CASSLSGSSYEQYF	TGTGCCAGCAGCTTAAGTGGTAGCTCCTACGAGCAGTACTTC
TRBD1	TRBJ1-2	TRBV3-1/TRBV3-2	.	CASSQEKGGANFGYTF	TGTGCCAGCAGCCAAGAGAAAGGGGGCGCAAACTTTGGCTACACCTTC
TRBD2	TRBJ2-2	TRBV14	.	CASSQDPAGERTGELFF	TGTGCCAGCAGCCAAGACCCAGCGGGAGAACGCACCGGGGAGCTGTTTTTT
TRBD1	TRBJ1-1	TRBV6-5	.	CASRQGYTEAFF	TGTGCCAGCAGACAGGGGTACACTGAAGCTTTCTTT
.	TRBJ1-4	TRBV6-2/TRBV6-3	.	CASSYRPRSEKLFF	TGTGCCAGCAGTTACCGGCCCCGGAGTGAAAAACTGTTTTTT
TRBD1	TRBJ2-1	TRBV5-3	medium-sized	CARSCTGGDEQFF	TGTGCCAGAAGCTGTACAGGGGGCGATGAGCAGTTCTTC
TRBD1	TRBJ1-2	TRBV7-2	.	CASSLVLPGQTF	TGTGCCAGCAGCTTAGTTTTACCGGGACAGACCTTC
.	TRBJ2-7	TRBV28	.	CASSFLRSSYEQYF	TGTGCCAGCAGTTTTTTGCGCAGCTCCTACGAGCAGTACTTC
.	TRBJ2-7	TRBV2	.	CASSERESVPEQYF	TGTGCCAGCAGTGAACGAGAGTCGGTTCCCGAGCAGTACTTC
.	TRBJ1-5	TRBV15	.	CATSRDLAGVNQPQHF	TGTGCCACCAGCAGAGATTTGGCCGGGGTCAATCAGCCCCAGCATTTT
.	TRBJ2-1	TRBV9	.	CASSVGTDLTYNEQFF	TGTGCCAGCAGCGTAGGGACAGACCTCACCTACAATGAGCAGTTCTTC
.	TRBJ1-4	TRBV9	.	CASRGIDEKLFF	TGTGCCAGCAGGGGCATCGATGAAAAACTGTTTTTT
.	TRBJ1-2	TRBV3-1/TRBV3-2	.	CASSQSSRDGYTF	TGTGCCAGCAGCCAATCATCCAGGGATGGCTACACCTTC
TRBD2	TRBJ2-3	TRBV6-5	.	CASSKGLAADTQYF	TGTGCCAGCAGTAAGGGACTAGCAGCAGATACGCAGTATTTT
.	TRBJ2-5	TRBV30	.	CAWSQGAGMWETQYF	TGTGCCTGGAGCCAAGGGGCGGGAATGTGGGAGACCCAGTACTTC
.	TRBJ2-1	TRBV27	.	CASSTLPLAPYNEQFF	TGTGCCAGCAGTACCCTCCCCCTAGCGCCCTACAATGAGCAGTTCTTC
TRBD2	TRBJ2-3	TRBV3-1/TRBV3-2	.	CASSQGPTSGRATDTQYF	TGTGCCAGCAGCCAAGGCCCGACTAGCGGGAGGGCCACCGATACGCAGTATTTT
TRBD1	TRBJ2-1	TRBV7-3	.	CASSARGTGGSKLNNEQFF	TGTGCCAGCAGCGCGCGGGGGACAGGGGGCTCTAAGCTCAACAATGAGCAGTTCTTC
.	TRBJ1-5	TRBV2	.	CASSVGGGNQPQHF	TGTGCCAGCAGTGTGGGTGGAGGCAATCAGCCCCAGCATTTT
.	TRBJ1-1	TRBV30	.	CAWARDTEAFF	TGTGCCTGGGCTCGGGACACTGAAGCTTTCTTT
TRBD1	TRBJ1-3	TRBV5-8	.	CASSFTGASGNTIYF	TGTGCCAGCAGCTTTACAGGGGCCTCTGGAAACACCATATATTTT
.	TRBJ1-1	TRBV20-1	.	CSASTPGRIHTEAFF	TGCAGTGCTAGTACCCCAGGACGGATCCACACTGAAGCTTTCTTT
.	TRBJ2-2	TRBV30	.	CAWSPSEFGELFF	TGTGCCTGGAGTCCGTCAGAATTTGGGGAGCTGTTTTTT
TRBD2	TRBJ2-1	TRBV27	.	CASSLGLAGGRSEQFF	TGTGCCAGCAGCTTGGGACTAGCGGGAGGCCGCTCCGAGCAGTTCTTC
TRBD2	TRBJ2-1	TRBV10-3	few	CAAQTSGRNNEQFF	TGTGCCGCCCAAACTAGCGGGAGGAACAATGAGCAGTTCTTC
.	TRBJ2-7	TRBV5-1	once	CASSDGTGPTYEQYF	TGCGCCAGCAGTGACGGTACGGGGCCCACCTACGAGCAGTACTTC
.	TRBJ1-3	TRBV21-1	.	CASSKEGDSGNTIYF	TGTGCCAGCAGCAAAGAGGGCGACTCTGGAAACACCATATATTTT
.	TRBJ2-5	TRBV19	.	CASSPQETQYF	TGTGCCAGTAGTCCTCAAGAGACCCAGTACTTC